The 21 T cell receptor beta chains reported below all come from one sample, sequenced in a study of blood T cell repertoires in COVID-19. Sequencing used immunoSEQ multiplex PCR; TCRdb keeps in-frame clones, though not all of them. The sample lists hundreds of thousands of clones; 90% were seen once. The sample consisted of peripheral blood. The receptors derive from a woman aged 18-30 years with acute or convalescent COVID-19.

The rearrangement joins TRBV5-6 to TRBJ1-3; 7 bases are shared with TRBD1. This CDR3 region has 13 residues. Looked up from germline, CDR1 is SGHDT and CDR2 is YYEEEE. V was clipped by 7 bases and J by 2 bases; unmatched bases: 3. The CDR3 DNA sequence: TGTGCCAGCGCAGGGGGTCCTGGAAACACCATATATTTT. It translates to CASAGGPGNTIYF.

This clone was picked up a small number of times. This chain uses TRBV18 with TRBJ2-7; a weak D match, TRBD1 (5 bases). V gave up 5 bases and J gave up 1 base, with 15 bases separating them. Germline CDR1 reads KGHSH; CDR2 reads LQKENI. The CDR3 is 15 amino acids. CDR3 residues: CASSSPGLPSYEQYF. CDR3 in DNA: TGTGCCAGCTCATCCCCAGGGTTACCGTCCTACGAGCAGTACTTC.

This clone was detected only a few times. This chain connects TRBV6-5 to TRBJ2-3, with unresolved D. Germline CDR1 reads MNHEY; CDR2 reads SVGAGI. The CDR3 has 16 residues. V was trimmed by 0 bases and J by 3 bases, leaving 13 bases between them. CDR3 nucleotides: TGTGCCAGCAGTTACTCGCGGTCAGCCTTGACAGATACGCAGTATTTT. This gives the protein CASSYSRSALTDTQYF.

The chain carries TRBV30 and TRBJ1-1; D ambiguous. The CDR3 runs to 19 residues. V was clipped by 0 bases and J by 2 bases, with 25 bases between them. Germline V lookup: CDR1 GTSNPN, CDR2 SVGIG (reference sequence). CDR3 in amino acids: CAWSVPRGKLPQVNTEAFF. The DNA of the CDR3 is TGTGCCTGGAGTGTACCCCGGGGAAAACTTCCCCAAGTTAACACTGAAGCTTTCTTT.

The chain's CDR3 is CASSYSGGGGYTF. The CDR3 DNA is TGTGCCAGCAGTTACTCCGGCGGGGGGGGCTACACCTTC. V and J are TRBV6-5 and TRBJ1-2; possibly TRBD1 for D (5 bases). Per germline, CDR1 MNHEY and CDR2 SVGAGI. Trimming took off 0 bases at V and 8 bases at J, with 10 bases between the two ends. The CDR3 runs 13 residues.

This clone was counted many times. The chain joins TRBV6-1 to TRBJ2-3, with 7 bases fitting TRBD1. This CDR3 spans 16 amino acids. Losses at the gene ends were 0 bases for V and 1 base for J; bases not matched to a gene: 4. Germline CDR1 reads MNHNS; CDR2 reads SASEGT. The CDR3 loop is CASSEAKGAGTDTQYF. CDR3 DNA sequence: TGTGCCAGCAGTGAAGCAAAGGGGGCAGGCACAGATACGCAGTATTTT.

The chain joins TRBV7-9 to TRBJ1-1; 7 positions match TRBD1. Trimming at V came to 5 bases and at J to 5 bases, leaving 14 bases not matched to a gene. Germline CDR1 and CDR2: SEHNR and FQNEAQ (reference sequence). The CDR3 consists of 16 residues. The CDR3 DNA reads TGTGCCAGCAGCGGAGATAGGGCAGGGGGTTTTACTGAAGCTTTCTTT. Translated: CASSGDRAGGFTEAFF.

This chain uses TRBV24-1 with TRBJ2-2; 9 bases are a match to TRBD1. Germline CDR1 is KGHDR and CDR2 is SFDVKD. The CDR3 runs 16 residues. The trim removed 9 bases at V and 6 bases at J, leaving 13 bases unmatched. The CDR3 DNA sequence: TGTGCCACCCAAGGGATACAGGGGGCGCGTCCCGGGGAGCTGTTTTTT. Protein: CATQGIQGARPGELFF.

This sequence joins TRBV5-1 and TRBJ2-2; 7 nucleotides align to TRBD1. CDR3 length: 14 amino acids. Germline CDR1 and CDR2: SGHRS and YFSETQ. The V gene end was trimmed by 4 bases and the J gene end by 6 bases; junction bases not matched to a gene: 6. The CDR3 sequence: CASSQIQGAGELFF. In DNA, the CDR3 is TGCGCCAGCAGCCAAATCCAGGGGGCCGGGGAGCTGTTTTTT.

The chain recombines TRBV7-9 with TRBJ2-7; D is unresolved. The CDR3 consists of 12 residues. Trimming left V 10 bases short and J 0 bases short, with 10 bases between. In germline, CDR1 is SEHNR, CDR2 FQNEAQ (reference sequence). This chain's CDR3 is CATRISSYEQYF. The DNA for the CDR3 is TGTGCCACCCGAATTAGCTCCTACGAGCAGTACTTC.

The chain joins TRBV13 to TRBJ2-1; weak D call: TRBD2 (6 bases). V was shortened by 5 bases and J by 2 bases, with 28 bases between the two germline ends. Germline CDR1 PRHDT, CDR2 FYEKMQ (reference sequence). The CDR3 totals 20 residues. The CDR3 loop reads CASSLYRVLTGLWTYNEQFF. CDR3 coding DNA: TGTGCCAGCAGCCTATACCGCGTTCTGACGGGACTGTGGACCTACAATGAGCAGTTCTTC. Full variable domain (rest looked up from reference TRBV13 and TRBJ2-1): AAGVIQSPRHLIKEKRETATLKCYPIPRHDTVYWYQQGPGQDPQFLISFYEKMQSDKGSIPDRFSAQQFSDYHSELNMSSLELGDSALYFCASSLYRVLTGLWTYNEQFFGPGTRLTVL.

The rearrangement uses TRBV6-5 and TRBJ1-6; the match to TRBD1 covers 9 bases. V lost 6 bases to trimming and J lost 10 bases; unmatched junction nucleotides: 7. The germline V gene encodes CDR1 MNHEY and CDR2 SVGAGI. The CDR3 is made up of 14 amino acids. CDR3 region: CASSSGTGRSPLHF. CDR3 bases: TGTGCCAGCAGCTCCGGGACAGGGAGATCACCCCTCCACTTT.

This rearrangement joins TRBV6-5 to TRBJ2-3, with a weak D call TRBD1 (6 bases). The CDR3 loop spans 15 amino acids. V dropped 10 bases and J dropped 0 bases, with 17 bases sitting between them. CDR1 MNHEY and CDR2 SVGAGI come from the germline V gene. The CDR3 DNA sequence: TGTGCCAACATGCCTAACAGGGCTAGCACAGATACGCAGTATTTT. Protein product: CANMPNRASTDTQYF.

J is TRBJ2-1 and V is TRBV6-5; 8 bases agree with TRBD2. Trimming at V came to 8 bases and at J to 8 bases, leaving 14 bases not matched to a gene. The CDR3 is 15 amino acids. Per the germline V gene, CDR1 is MNHEY and CDR2 is SVGAGI. The CDR3: CASLSAGGARDEQFF. The CDR3, as DNA: TGTGCCAGCTTATCAGCCGGGGGGGCTCGCGATGAGCAGTTCTTC.

V gene TRBV4-1 combines with J gene TRBJ1-3; D is unclear. CDR1 is MGHRA, CDR2 YSYEKL, per germline. V was cut by 7 bases and J by 4 bases, with 14 bases left in between. CDR3 length: 14 amino acids. CDR3: CASTPGSYGNTIYF. CDR3 nucleotides: TGCGCCAGCACCCCGGGGTCTTACGGAAACACCATATATTTT.

CDR3 in amino acids: CASSQDTTSYKAFF. The CDR3, as DNA: TGCGCCAGCAGCCAGGACACGACATCTTATAAAGCTTTCTTT. The chain is built from TRBV4-3 and TRBJ1-1; possible D gene TRBD1, 5 bases. This CDR3 spans 14 amino acids. Germline V CDR1 and CDR2: LGHNA, YSLEER. The V gene lost 3 bases and the J gene lost 9 bases, with 17 bases spanning the gap.

This rearrangement joins TRBV12-3 or TRBV12-4 to TRBJ2-2; no clear D. The V gene lost 6 bases and the J gene lost 2 bases, with 7 bases spanning the gap. The CDR3 is 13 residues long. Here the CDR3 reads CASSPTNTGELFF. CDR3 DNA: TGTGCCAGCAGCCCCACAAACACCGGGGAGCTGTTTTTT.

The rearrangement links TRBV3-1 (or the pseudogene TRBV3-2) to TRBJ1-1; TRBD1 matches 9 bases. Germline CDR1 reads LGHDT; CDR2 reads YNNKEL (reference sequence). The V and J ends lost 4 bases and 2 bases, in that order; junction bases with no gene match: 8. The CDR3 totals 16 residues. As DNA, the CDR3 is TGTGCCAGCAGCCTCGTGGGACAGGGAGTAAACACTGAAGCTTTCTTT. It encodes CASSLVGQGVNTEAFF.

This clone was seen a few times. The chain recombines TRBV5-5 with TRBJ1-5, with D tentatively TRBD1 (6 bases). The CDR3 consists of 14 residues. V dropped 2 bases and J dropped 5 bases, with 11 bases sitting between them. The germline V gene has CDR1 SGHKS and CDR2 YYEKEE (reference sequence). CDR3 bases: TGTGCCAGCAGCTTCGGACAGTTCGATCAGCCCCAGCATTTT. Protein: CASSFGQFDQPQHF.

The chain joins TRBV24-1 to TRBJ2-1; 8 bases fit TRBD1. The CDR3 runs to 15 residues. J lost 2 bases, V lost 2 bases, and 1 base had no gene match. The germline V gene encodes CDR1 KGHDR and CDR2 SFDVKD. The CDR3 reads CATSDSGQAYNEQFF. The CDR3 DNA follows: TGTGCCACCAGTGATTCGGGACAGGCCTACAATGAGCAGTTCTTC.

This chain links TRBV6-5 with TRBJ1-5; TRBD1 agrees at 8 bases. V lost 4 bases to trimming and J lost 7 bases; unmatched junction nucleotides: 3. Germline assignment: CDR1 MNHEY and CDR2 SVGAGI. CDR3 length equals 13 residues. CDR3 amino acids: CASSSDRAQPQHF. In DNA form, the CDR3 reads TGTGCCAGCAGTTCGGACAGGGCCCAGCCCCAGCATTTT.